This is a list of T cell receptor beta chains from one sample in a study of T cells in localized non-small cell lung cancer. Sequencing was performed with immunoSEQ multiplex PCR; in TCRdb, only in-frame clones are kept and a portion is missing. The sample lists 50,000 to 60,000 clones, about three quarters occurring once. The sequenced sample was PBMCs, obtained before any cancer treatment. The receptors here all came from a woman aged 40-75 years with stage II lung adenocarcinoma. Each CDR3 is given with its conserved first and last residue. The D gene is left open where the match is weak. Only part of the rows carry a size: once, few, many, or a class if the clone is expanded.

.	TRBV6-6	TRBJ1-1	.	CASSYGTGGPAFF	TGTGCCAGCAGTTACGGGACCGGGGGGCCCGCTTTCTTT
.	TRBV7-2	TRBJ2-7	.	CASSLDGTLSYEQYF	TGTGCCAGCAGCTTAGATGGGACCCTCTCCTACGAGCAGTACTTC
.	TRBV19	TRBJ2-1	TRBD2	CASTDHGGAGDNEQFF	TGTGCCAGTACCGATCATGGGGGAGCGGGGGACAATGAGCAGTTCTTC
.	TRBV6-6	TRBJ1-5	.	CASRPRDINNQPQHF	TGTGCCAGCCGCCCTAGGGACATCAACAATCAGCCCCAGCATTTT
.	TRBV2	TRBJ2-5	.	CASSAGGHQETQYF	TGTGCCAGCAGTGCGGGGGGCCACCAAGAGACCCAGTACTTC
.	TRBV28	TRBJ1-3	.	CASSQGGSGNTIYF	TGTGCCAGCTCCCAAGGGGGATCTGGAAACACCATATATTTT
.	TRBV15	TRBJ2-5	.	CATSRDSGETQYF	TGTGCCACCAGCAGAGATTCAGGGGAGACCCAGTACTTC
.	TRBV28	TRBJ1-1	.	CASSYLGLQNTEAFF	TGTGCCAGCAGTTACTTGGGCCTCCAGAACACTGAAGCTTTCTTT
.	TRBV4-1	TRBJ1-2	TRBD1	CASSDGTGGNYGYTF	TGCGCCAGCAGCGACGGGACAGGGGGGAACTATGGCTACACCTTC
.	TRBV2	TRBJ2-7	.	CASSDGGRKQYF	TGTGCCAGCAGTGACGGGGGGCGGAAGCAGTACTTC
.	TRBV28	TRBJ2-3	.	CASLAALSSTDTQYF	TGTGCCAGCTTAGCAGCCCTGTCTAGCACAGATACGCAGTATTTT
.	TRBV7-9	TRBJ1-1	.	CASSLTGSTEAFF	TGTGCCAGCAGCTTAACGGGGAGCACTGAAGCTTTCTTT
.	TRBV9	TRBJ1-1	.	CASSVLVDTEAFF	TGTGCCAGCAGCGTATTGGTAGACACTGAAGCTTTCTTT
.	TRBV6-1	TRBJ1-4	.	CASSSLVFGEKLFF	TGTGCCAGCAGTTCCCTCGTCTTTGGCGAAAAACTGTTTTTT
.	TRBV4-3	TRBJ2-7	TRBD2	CASSRGRGGYIDEQYF	TGCGCCAGCAGCCGGGGTCGCGGGGGGTATATTGACGAGCAGTACTTC
.	TRBV6-5	TRBJ2-7	.	CASSFTGTQGYEQYF	TGTGCCAGCAGTTTTACAGGGACTCAGGGTTACGAGCAGTACTTC
once	TRBV25-1	TRBJ2-7	TRBD1	CASATGVGTYEQYF	TGTGCCAGCGCTACAGGGGTAGGTACCTACGAGCAGTACTTC
few	TRBV28	TRBJ2-7	.	CASTTTYEQYF	TGTGCCAGCACTACCACCTACGAGCAGTACTTC
.	TRBV19	TRBJ1-5	.	CASSFSQNQPQHF	TGTGCCAGTAGCTTTAGCCAAAATCAGCCCCAGCATTTT
.	TRBV4-2	TRBJ2-1	TRBD2	CASSQDGIAGRYNEQFF	TGTGCCAGCAGCCAAGACGGGATAGCGGGGAGGTACAATGAGCAGTTCTTC
.	TRBV29-1	TRBJ1-2	.	CSVEDPGQRGYTF	TGCAGCGTTGAAGATCCGGGACAAAGAGGCTACACCTTC
.	TRBV4-1	TRBJ2-7	.	CASSQDDFPRLPNYEQYF	TGCGCCAGCAGCCAAGATGACTTTCCAAGACTGCCGAACTACGAGCAGTACTTC
.	TRBV11-2	TRBJ1-5	TRBD1	CASSMDRTNQPQHF	TGTGCCAGCAGCATGGACAGGACTAATCAGCCCCAGCATTTT